Reported below is one T cell receptor beta chain. The entry originates in a study of blood T cell repertoires in COVID-19. Study overall: COVID-19 samples from acute and convalescent phases originated in the United States, Italy and Spain. T cells, B-cell-depleted T cells, or PBMCs provided the cDNA or gDNA that served as material.

Authors' processing steps: Using reference gene primer amplification, nucleated cell counts were estimated. Sequencing used immunoSEQ multiplex PCR; TCRdb keeps in-frame clones, though not all of them. V, J and clone size were drawn from that table, and D and trimming were deduced from the DNA. Of some 220,000 clones listed, approximately 90% are singletons. CDR3 length: 18 residues. Unmatched junction bases numbered 9, after V lost 5 bases and J lost 0 bases. Germline-derived CDR1 and CDR2 are PRHDT and FYEKMQ (reference sequence). The clonotype originates from a woman between 18 and 29 years old who had recovered from COVID-19. The sequenced material came from peripheral blood. This rearrangement joins TRBV13 to TRBJ2-1; 11 bases are shared with TRBD1. Here the CDR3 reads CASSPIIGTGGSYNEQFF. CDR3 coding DNA: TGTGCCAGCAGCCCCATTATCGGGACAGGGGGCTCCTACAATGAGCAGTTCTTC. The variable domain in full, with the rest retrieved from reference TRBV13 and TRBJ2-1, is AAGVIQSPRHLIKEKRETATLKCYPIPRHDTVYWYQQGPGQDPQFLISFYEKMQSDKGSIPDRFSAQQFSDYHSELNMSSLELGDSALYFCASSPIIGTGGSYNEQFFGPGTRLTVL.